The present T cell receptor (beta chain) was sequenced within a study of cytomegalovirus exposure and HLA in healthy donors. Concerning this clone: Its antigen is unidentified.

Libraries were prepared by immunoSEQ multiplex PCR; TCRdb keeps only in-frame clonotypes and omits some of them. Here the sample spans fewer than 65,000 clones, nearly 90% being singletons. Per the germline V gene, CDR1 is LGHNA and CDR2 is YNFKEQ. Trimming pared 0 bases from V and 7 bases from J, leaving 10 bases between. This CDR3 is 13 amino acids long. The study, taken as a whole, reports: Per published reports, the classifier diagnosed cytomegalovirus status with high specificity and sensitivity.

This sequence was found in a woman aged 18-30 years in good health and CMV-seronegative. Sequenced: PBMCs. V usage is TRBV4-2 and J usage is TRBJ2-7; D remains ambiguous. The CDR3 DNA follows: TGTGCCAGCAGCCAAGATTCCGCGAATGAGCAGTACTTC. It specifies CASSQDSANEQYF.